This T cell receptor (beta chain) was documented in a study of blood T cell repertoires in COVID-19 (dated by TCRdb to 2020 to 2021). General notes on the study: Samples from collaborators originated in the United States, Italy and Spain and spanned both the acute and convalescent phases of COVID-19. The prospective study material was composed of cDNA or gDNA derived from T cells, B-cell-depleted T cells, or PBMCs. The dataset comprised deeply sampled blood TCRbeta repertoires from subjects exposed to, actively infected with, or recovered from COVID-19. The repertoires were made available in a free public database intended to serve as a resource for research on the immune response to SARS-CoV-2. Samples came from the ongoing ImmuneRACE study (first 160 participants) plus 1,254 subjects from 6 global collaborators. A de-identified subject ID, COVID-19 status, age in years and sex were almost always included in the sample metadata. Where HLA class I and class II types were available, the types were taken from metadata supplied by the sample provider, not from assay-based typing. Paper-wide results and their limitations: How much clinical and demographic metadata was included differed by source and by participant, and the metadata was provided uncurated.

In the prospective study, participants were roughly 18 to 95 years old, resided in around 25 geographic areas of the United States, and were enrolled through a virtual design. In the prospective study, cohorts were assigned on the basis of participant-reported clinical history obtained from a screening survey and a study questionnaire. Recovered participants in ImmuneRACE Cohort 3 were defined by two consecutive negative NP/OP PCR tests, clearance by a healthcare professional, or resolution of symptoms. In the prospective study, whole blood, serum and a nasopharyngeal or oropharyngeal swab were collected from each participant by mobile phlebotomists. Participants in the prospective study had the option to provide additional blood draws and questionnaires over an approximately 2-month period. Blood samples from the prospective study were shipped frozen or at room temperature prior to DNA extraction.

TCRbeta CDR3 regions were amplified from genomic DNA using the immunoSEQ Assay, a bias-controlled multiplex PCR. For the original study's pipeline: The number of nucleated cells in each sample was estimated by amplification of reference gene primers within the assay. To quantify the absolute abundance of each unique TCRbeta CDR3 rearrangement, sequence reads were collapsed and filtered. For each sample, productive Simpson clonality was calculated as the square root of Simpson's diversity index across productive rearrangements. Here the immuneACCESS table is served through TCRdb, limited to in-frame sequences with V and J called. Missing clones are a known gap in these copies; in checked studies unresolved V genes cover under half, and the rest lacks a known reason. V and J calls and clone size come straight from that table; D and trimming were deduced from the DNA. Counted in this sample were about half a million clones; 70% to 90% of them appeared once. Around 7.9% of the sample is taken by the ten largest.

The CDR3 runs 14 amino acids, cysteine and phenylalanine included. Solely the CDR3 DNA is kept, with 42 bases framed from the first base. From V the trimming removes 6 bases and from J it removes 9 bases, while the gene matches leave 10 bases of the junction unaccounted for. CDR1 and CDR2 were assigned from the germline V gene as SNHLY and FYNNEI. As regards this clone: This clone's antigen is unknown. No much larger clone is present one base from it, and per-base qualities are unavailable.

This sequence originates from a woman in her sixties or seventies who had recovered from COVID-19. Sequencing was done on a sample of PBMCs or T cells enriched from blood (not recorded which). The receptor chain draws on TRBV2 and TRBJ2-5, and TRBD1 aligns with 10 junction nucleotides. The nucleotide sequence is TGTGCCAGCAGGCGGCCCGGGACAGGGGAGTCCCAGTACTTC. Its protein product is CASRRPGTGESQYF.